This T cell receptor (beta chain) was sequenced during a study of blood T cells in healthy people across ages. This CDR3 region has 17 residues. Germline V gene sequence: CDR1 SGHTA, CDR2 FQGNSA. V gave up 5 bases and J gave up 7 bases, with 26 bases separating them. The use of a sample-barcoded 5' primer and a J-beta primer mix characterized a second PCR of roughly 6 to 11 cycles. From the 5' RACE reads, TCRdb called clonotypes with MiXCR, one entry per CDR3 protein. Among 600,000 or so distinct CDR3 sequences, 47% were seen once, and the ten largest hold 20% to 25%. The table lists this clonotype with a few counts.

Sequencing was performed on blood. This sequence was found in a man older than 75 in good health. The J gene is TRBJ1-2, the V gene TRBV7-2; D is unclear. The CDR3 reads CASSPGPNAFARAGYTF. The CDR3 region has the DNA TGTGCCAGCAGCCCCGGTCCAAACGCGTTTGCGAGGGCTGGCTACACCTTC.